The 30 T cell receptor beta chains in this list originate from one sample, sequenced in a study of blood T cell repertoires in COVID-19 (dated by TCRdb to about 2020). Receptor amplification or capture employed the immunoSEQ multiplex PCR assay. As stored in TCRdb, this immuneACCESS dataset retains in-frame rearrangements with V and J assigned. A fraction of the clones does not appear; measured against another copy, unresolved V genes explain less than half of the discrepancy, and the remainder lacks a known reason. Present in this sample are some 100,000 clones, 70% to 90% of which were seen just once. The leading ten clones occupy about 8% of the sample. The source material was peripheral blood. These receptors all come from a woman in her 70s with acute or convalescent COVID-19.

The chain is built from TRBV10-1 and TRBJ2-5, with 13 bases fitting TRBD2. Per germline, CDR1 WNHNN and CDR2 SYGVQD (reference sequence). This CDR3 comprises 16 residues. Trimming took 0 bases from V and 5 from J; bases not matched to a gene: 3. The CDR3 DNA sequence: TGCGCCAGCAGTGAGTCGGGACTAGCGGGAAAGGAGACCCAGTACTTC. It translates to CASSESGLAGKETQYF.

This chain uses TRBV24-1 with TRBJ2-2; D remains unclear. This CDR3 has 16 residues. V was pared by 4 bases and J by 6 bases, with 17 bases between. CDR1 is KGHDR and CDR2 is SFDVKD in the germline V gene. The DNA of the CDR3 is TGTGCCACCAGTGACCCCTCCATCGGCGGCCCCGGGGAGCTGTTTTTT. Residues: CATSDPSIGGPGELFF.

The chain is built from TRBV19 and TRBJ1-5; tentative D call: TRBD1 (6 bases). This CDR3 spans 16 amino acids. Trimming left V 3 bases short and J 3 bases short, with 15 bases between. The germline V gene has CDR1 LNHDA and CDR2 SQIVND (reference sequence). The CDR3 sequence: CASSILDSRINQPQHF. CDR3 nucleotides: TGTGCCAGTAGTATCTTGGACAGTCGGATCAATCAGCCCCAGCATTTT.

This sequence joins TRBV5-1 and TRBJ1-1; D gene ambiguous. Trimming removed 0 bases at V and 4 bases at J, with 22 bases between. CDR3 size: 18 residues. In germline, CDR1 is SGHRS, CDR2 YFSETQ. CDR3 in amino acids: CASSLAPNRGIFITEAFF. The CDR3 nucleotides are TGCGCCAGCAGCTTGGCGCCTAACCGCGGTATTTTCATCACTGAAGCTTTCTTT.

CDR3 DNA: TGTGCCAGTAGTATCACAGGGCTAGCCTATGGCTACACCTTC. It yields the protein CASSITGLAYGYTF. V gene TRBV19 combines with J gene TRBJ1-2; possible D gene TRBD1, 6 bases. The CDR3 is 14 residues long. Germline values: CDR1 LNHDA, CDR2 SQIVND (reference sequence). V dropped 3 bases and J dropped 4 bases, with 12 bases sitting between them.

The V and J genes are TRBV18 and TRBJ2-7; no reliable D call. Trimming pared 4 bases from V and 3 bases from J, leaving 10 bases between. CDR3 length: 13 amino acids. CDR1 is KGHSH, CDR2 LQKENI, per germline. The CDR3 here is CASSRQQSYEQYF. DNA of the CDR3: TGTGCCAGCTCACGACAACAGAGCTACGAGCAGTACTTC.

The CDR3 here is CASSYAVKADTQYF. The CDR3 DNA is TGTGCCAGCAGCTACGCGGTCAAAGCAGATACGCAGTATTTT. J is TRBJ2-3 and V is TRBV7-2; D not resolved. Germline-derived CDR1 and CDR2 are SGHTA and FQGNSA. CDR3 length: 14 amino acids. Trimming took off 4 bases at V and 4 bases at J, with 12 bases between the two ends.

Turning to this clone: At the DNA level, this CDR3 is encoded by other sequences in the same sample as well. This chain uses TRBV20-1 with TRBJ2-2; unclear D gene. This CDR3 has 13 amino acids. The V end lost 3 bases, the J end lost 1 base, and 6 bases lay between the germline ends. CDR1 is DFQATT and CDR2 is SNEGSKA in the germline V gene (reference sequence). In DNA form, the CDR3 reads TGCAGTGCTAGTTCCAGGAACACCGGGGAGCTGTTTTTT. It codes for CSASSRNTGELFF.

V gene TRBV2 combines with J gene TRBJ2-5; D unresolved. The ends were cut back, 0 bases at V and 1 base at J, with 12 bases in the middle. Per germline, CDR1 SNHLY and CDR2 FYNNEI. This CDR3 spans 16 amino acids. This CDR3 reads CASSEALQPSQETQYF. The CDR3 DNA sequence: TGTGCCAGCAGTGAAGCGCTACAGCCATCCCAAGAGACCCAGTACTTC.

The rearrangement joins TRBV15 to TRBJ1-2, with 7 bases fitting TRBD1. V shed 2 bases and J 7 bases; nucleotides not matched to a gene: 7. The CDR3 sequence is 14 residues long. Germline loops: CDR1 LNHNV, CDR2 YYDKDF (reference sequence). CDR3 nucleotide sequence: TGTGCCACCAGCAGAAAAACAGGGGTCGCTGGCTACACCTTC. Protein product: CATSRKTGVAGYTF.

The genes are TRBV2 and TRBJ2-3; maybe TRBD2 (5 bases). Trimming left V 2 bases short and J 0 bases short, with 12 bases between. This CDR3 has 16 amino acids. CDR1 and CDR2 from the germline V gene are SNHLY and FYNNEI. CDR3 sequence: CASSEPQRGSTDTQYF. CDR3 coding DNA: TGTGCCAGCAGTGAACCCCAACGAGGGAGCACAGATACGCAGTATTTT.

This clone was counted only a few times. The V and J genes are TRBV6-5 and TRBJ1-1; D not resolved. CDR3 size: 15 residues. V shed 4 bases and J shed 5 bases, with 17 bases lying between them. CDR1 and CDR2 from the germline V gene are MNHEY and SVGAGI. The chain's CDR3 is CASSSLDGRRTEAFF. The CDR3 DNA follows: TGTGCCAGCAGTTCACTGGACGGGAGGAGGACTGAAGCTTTCTTT.

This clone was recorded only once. The chain's CDR3 is CASSPQRDYEQYF. CDR3 nucleotide sequence: TGTGCCAGCTCACCACAGAGGGACTACGAGCAGTACTTC. The genes are TRBV18 and TRBJ2-7; perhaps TRBD2 as D (5 bases). Germline V gene data show CDR1 as KGHSH and CDR2 as LQKENI. The CDR3 spans 13 residues. Trimming stripped 1 base from V and 3 bases from J, with 7 bases between.

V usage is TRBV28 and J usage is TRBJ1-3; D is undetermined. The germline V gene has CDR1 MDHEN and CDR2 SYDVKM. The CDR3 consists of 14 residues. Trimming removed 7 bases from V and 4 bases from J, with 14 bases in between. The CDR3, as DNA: TGTGCCAGCACCCCCCCAGGCCCCGGAAACACCATATATTTT. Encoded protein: CASTPPGPGNTIYF.

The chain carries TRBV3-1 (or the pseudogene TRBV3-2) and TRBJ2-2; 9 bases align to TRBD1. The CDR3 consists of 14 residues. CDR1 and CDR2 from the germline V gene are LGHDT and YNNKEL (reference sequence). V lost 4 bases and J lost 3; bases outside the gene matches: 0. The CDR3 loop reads CASSRQGDTGELFF. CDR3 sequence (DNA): TGTGCCAGCAGCCGACAGGGGGACACCGGGGAGCTGTTTTTT.

The CDR3 is CASSWRVGDTQYF. The CDR3 coding sequence is TGTGCCAGCAGCTGGAGGGTTGGGGATACGCAGTATTTT. The rearrangement joins TRBV7-3 to TRBJ2-3, with D perhaps matching TRBD2 (6 bases). This CDR3 has 13 residues. Germline V gene sequence: CDR1 SGHTA, CDR2 FQGTGA. V lost 4 bases and J 6 bases, leaving 11 bases between the germline ends.

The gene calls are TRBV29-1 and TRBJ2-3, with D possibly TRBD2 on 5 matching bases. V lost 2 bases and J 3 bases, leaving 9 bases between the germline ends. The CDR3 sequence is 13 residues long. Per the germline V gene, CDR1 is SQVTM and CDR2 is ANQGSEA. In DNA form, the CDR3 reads TGCAGCGTTGAAAGAACTAGGACAGATACGCAGTATTTT. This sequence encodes CSVERTRTDTQYF.

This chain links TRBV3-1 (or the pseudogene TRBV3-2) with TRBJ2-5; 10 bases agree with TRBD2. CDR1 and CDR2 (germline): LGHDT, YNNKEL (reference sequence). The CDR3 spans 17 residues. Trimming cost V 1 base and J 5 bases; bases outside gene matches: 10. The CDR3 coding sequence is TGTGCCAGCAGCCAAGTCCTAGCGGGGGCTTTCGGTGAGACCCAGTACTTC. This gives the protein CASSQVLAGAFGETQYF.

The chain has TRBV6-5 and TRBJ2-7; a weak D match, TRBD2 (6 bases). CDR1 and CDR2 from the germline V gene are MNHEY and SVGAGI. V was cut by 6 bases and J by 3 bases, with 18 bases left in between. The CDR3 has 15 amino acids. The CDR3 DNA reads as TGTGCCAGCAGACGATTGGCGACTAGGGTCTACGAGCAGTACTTC. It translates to CASRRLATRVYEQYF.

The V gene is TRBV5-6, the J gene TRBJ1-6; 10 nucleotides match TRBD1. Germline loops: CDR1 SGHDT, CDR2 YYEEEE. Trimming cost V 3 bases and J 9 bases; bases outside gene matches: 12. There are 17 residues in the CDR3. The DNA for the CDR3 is TGTGCCAGCAGCTACAAGCGGACAGGGGGACTTATTTCACCCCTCCACTTT. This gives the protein CASSYKRTGGLISPLHF. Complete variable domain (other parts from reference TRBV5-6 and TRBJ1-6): DAGVTQSPTHLIKTRGQQVTLRCSPKSGHDTVSWYQQALGQGPQFIFQYYEEEERQRGNFPDRFSGHQFPNYSSELNVNALLLGDSALYLCASSYKRTGGLISPLHFGNGTRLTVT.

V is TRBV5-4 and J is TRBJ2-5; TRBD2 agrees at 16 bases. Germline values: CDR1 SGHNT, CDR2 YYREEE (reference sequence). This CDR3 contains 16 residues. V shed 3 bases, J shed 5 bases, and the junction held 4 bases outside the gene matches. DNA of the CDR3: TGTGCCAGCAGCTCGGGACTAGCGGGGGGGCTGGAGACCCAGTACTTC. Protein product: CASSSGLAGGLETQYF.

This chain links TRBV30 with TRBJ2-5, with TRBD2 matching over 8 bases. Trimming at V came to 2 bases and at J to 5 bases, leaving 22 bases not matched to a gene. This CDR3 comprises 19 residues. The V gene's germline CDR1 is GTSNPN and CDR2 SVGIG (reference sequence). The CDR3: CAWSFIRETSVPKAETQYF. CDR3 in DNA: TGTGCCTGGAGTTTTATCCGAGAGACTAGCGTCCCCAAAGCGGAGACCCAGTACTTC.

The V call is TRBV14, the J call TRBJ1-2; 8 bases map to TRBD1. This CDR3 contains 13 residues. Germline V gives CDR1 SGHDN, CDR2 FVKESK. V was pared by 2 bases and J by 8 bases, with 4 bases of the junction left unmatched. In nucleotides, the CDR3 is TGTGCCAGCAGCCAATACAGGGGGTCGGGCTACACCTTC. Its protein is CASSQYRGSGYTF.

CDR3 nucleotides: TGTGCCAGCAGCTTGGTTCTGGCAAATGAAAAACTGTTTTTT. Translation: CASSLVLANEKLFF. This rearrangement joins TRBV5-6 to TRBJ1-4, with unresolved D. The CDR3 consists of 14 residues. Trimming cost V 0 bases and J 5 bases, with 8 bases left between them. CDR1 is SGHDT, CDR2 YYEEEE, per germline.

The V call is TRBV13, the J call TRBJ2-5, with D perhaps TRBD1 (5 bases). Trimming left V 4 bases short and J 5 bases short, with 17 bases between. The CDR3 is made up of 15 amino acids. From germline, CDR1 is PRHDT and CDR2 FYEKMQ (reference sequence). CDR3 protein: CASSSPPGSFETQYF. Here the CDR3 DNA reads TGTGCCAGCAGCTCGCCTCCAGGGTCTTTCGAGACCCAGTACTTC.

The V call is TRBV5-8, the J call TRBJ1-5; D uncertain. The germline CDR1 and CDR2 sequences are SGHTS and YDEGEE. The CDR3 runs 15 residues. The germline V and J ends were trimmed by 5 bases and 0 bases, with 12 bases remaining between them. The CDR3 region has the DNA TGTGCCAGCAGGCGGGGATTACATAGCAATCAGCCCCAGCATTTT. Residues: CASRRGLHSNQPQHF.

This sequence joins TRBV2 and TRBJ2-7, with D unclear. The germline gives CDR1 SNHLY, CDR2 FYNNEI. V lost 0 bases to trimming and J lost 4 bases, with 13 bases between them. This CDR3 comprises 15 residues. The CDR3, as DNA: TGTGCCAGCAGTGAAGCGCGAGCTGCCACTTACGAGCAGTACTTC. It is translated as CASSEARAATYEQYF.

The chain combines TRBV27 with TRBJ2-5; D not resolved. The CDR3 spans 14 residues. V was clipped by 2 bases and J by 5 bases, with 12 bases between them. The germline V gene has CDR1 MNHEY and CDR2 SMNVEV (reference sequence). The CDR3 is CASSLAPPGETQYF. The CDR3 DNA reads TGTGCCAGCAGTTTAGCTCCTCCCGGGGAGACCCAGTACTTC.

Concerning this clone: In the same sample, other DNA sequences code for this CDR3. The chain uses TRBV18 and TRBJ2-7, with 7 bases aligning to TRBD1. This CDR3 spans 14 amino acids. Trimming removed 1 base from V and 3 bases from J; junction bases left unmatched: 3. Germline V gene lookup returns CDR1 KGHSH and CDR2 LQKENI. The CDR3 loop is CASSPRQGDYEQYF. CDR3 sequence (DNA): TGTGCCAGCTCACCACGACAGGGCGACTACGAGCAGTACTTC.

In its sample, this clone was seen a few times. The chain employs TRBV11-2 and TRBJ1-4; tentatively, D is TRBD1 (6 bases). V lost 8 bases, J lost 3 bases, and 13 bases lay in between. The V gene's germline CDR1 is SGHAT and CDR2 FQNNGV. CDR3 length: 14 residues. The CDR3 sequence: CASGKTGPNEKLFF. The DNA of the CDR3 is TGTGCCAGCGGCAAAACAGGGCCTAATGAAAAACTGTTTTTT.